What follows are 11 T cell receptor beta chains derived from one specimen sequenced in a study of control samples from healthy donors and cancer patients. The table came from immunoSEQ multiplex PCR; TCRdb's copy has only in-frame clones and leaves some out. The data contain 100,000 to 150,000 clones, roughly 86% of them seen just once; the ten biggest clones take up 6% to 9.5%. Sequencing used PBMCs. Receptor source: a man aged 45-65 years with head and neck cancer.

This chain links TRBV13 with TRBJ1-2; D is ambiguous. This CDR3 contains 13 residues. Between the trimmed V and J ends, which lost 0 bases and 2 bases, there was a span of 4 bases. Germline V gene sequence: CDR1 PRHDT, CDR2 FYEKMQ (reference sequence). The CDR3 region is CASSLGENYGYTF. Here the CDR3 DNA reads TGTGCCAGCAGCTTAGGAGAGAACTATGGCTACACCTTC.

In this sample, this clone turned up once. The chain links TRBV9 to TRBJ2-7; 8 bases align to TRBD1. The length of the CDR3 is 14 residues. CDR1 SGDLS and CDR2 YYNGEE come from the germline V gene. After removal of 3 bases from V and 3 bases from J, the junction contained 5 bases not matched to a gene. The CDR3 region is CASSAGTGVYEQYF. The DNA for the CDR3 is TGTGCCAGCAGCGCCGGGACAGGAGTCTACGAGCAGTACTTC.

The chain has TRBV5-6 and TRBJ2-7; TRBD1 agrees at 7 bases. The CDR3 is 16 residues long. Trimming at V came to 5 bases and at J to 0 bases, leaving 11 bases not matched to a gene. Germline CDR1 SGHDT, CDR2 YYEEEE. This chain's CDR3 is CASSSLTGTVSYEQYF. Here the CDR3 DNA reads TGTGCCAGCAGTTCCCTTACCGGGACAGTCTCCTACGAGCAGTACTTC.

The gene calls are TRBV7-9 and TRBJ1-4; D gene unclear. The ends were cut back, 1 base at V and 0 bases at J, with 12 bases in the middle. The CDR3 contains 17 residues. Looked up from germline, CDR1 is SEHNR and CDR2 is FQNEAQ (reference sequence). The CDR3 loop is CASSLGRHAATNEKLFF. CDR3 coding DNA: TGTGCCAGCAGCTTAGGAAGGCACGCCGCAACTAATGAAAAACTGTTTTTT.

As for this clone: At one end, the junction sequence differs from germline, possibly due to a read error. V is TRBV4-2 and J is TRBJ1-5, with D unresolved. CDR1 is LGHNA and CDR2 is YNFKEQ in the germline V gene. The CDR3 is made up of 12 amino acids. CDR3 loop: CASSQGNQPQHF. The CDR3 DNA is TGTGCCAGCAGCCAAGGCAACCAGCCCCAGCATTTT.

The chain's CDR3 is CASSLGDRNTEAFF. CDR3 in DNA: TGTGCCAGCAGCTTGGGAGACAGAAACACTGAAGCTTTCTTT. The rearrangement links TRBV5-6 to TRBJ1-1; D possibly corresponds to TRBD1 (5 bases). The CDR3 loop spans 14 amino acids. CDR1 is SGHDT and CDR2 is YYEEEE in the germline V gene. Trimming removed 0 bases from V and 2 bases from J, with 8 bases in between.

The chain combines TRBV18 with TRBJ2-7; D gene uncertain. CDR3 size: 12 residues. V was clipped by 8 bases and J by 2 bases, with 10 bases between them. Germline V gene lookup returns CDR1 KGHSH and CDR2 LQKENI. The CDR3 loop is CASASTPYEQYF. The CDR3 DNA is TGTGCCAGCGCCTCAACACCCTACGAGCAGTACTTC.

The V and J genes are TRBV6-1 and TRBJ2-1, with a weak D call TRBD1 (6 bases). Trimming took 0 bases from V and 7 from J, leaving 16 bases between them. CDR1 and CDR2 from the germline V gene are MNHNS and SASEGT. The CDR3 length is 16 residues. The CDR3 bases are TGTGCCAGCAGTGAAGCGCCGTCCCTTAGGGGGAATGAGCAGTTCTTC. It yields the protein CASSEAPSLRGNEQFF.

This chain links TRBV13 with TRBJ2-5, with 7 positions matching TRBD1. The CDR3 covers 13 residues. After removal of 4 bases from V and 2 bases from J, the junction contained 1 base not matched to a gene. Germline CDR1 reads PRHDT; CDR2 reads FYEKMQ (reference sequence). CDR3 protein: CASSWGQQETQYF. CDR3 bases: TGTGCCAGCAGCTGGGGACAGCAAGAGACCCAGTACTTC.

The chain is built from TRBV5-1 and TRBJ2-7; 8 bases map to TRBD1. The CDR3 has 16 residues. V shed 4 bases, J shed 3 bases, and the junction held 12 bases outside the gene matches. CDR1 and CDR2 from the germline V gene are SGHRS and YFSETQ. The CDR3 DNA reads TGCGCCAGCAGCCCAGGTCACGGACAGGGACTCTACGAGCAGTACTTC. Its translation is CASSPGHGQGLYEQYF.

This chain connects TRBV5-1 to TRBJ1-4; D not resolved. The V end lost 4 bases, the J end lost 0 bases, and 10 bases lay between the germline ends. CDR1 is SGHRS and CDR2 is YFSETQ in the germline V gene. CDR3 length: 15 amino acids. CDR3 nucleotide sequence: TGCGCCAGCAGCGACCCGACAACAACTAATGAAAAACTGTTTTTT. It encodes CASSDPTTTNEKLFF. The variable domain in full, with the rest retrieved from reference TRBV5-1 and TRBJ1-4, is KAGVTQTPRYLIKTRGQQVTLSCSPISGHRSVSWYQQTPGQGLQFLFEYFSETQRNKGNFPGRFSGRQFSNSRSEMNVSTLELGDSALYLCASSDPTTTNEKLFFGSGTQLSVL.